This TCR beta chain was retrieved from a study of cytomegalovirus exposure and HLA in healthy donors. Study overall: According to later analysis, the same platform produced the approximately 120 validation and over 600 first-cohort repertoires. Study results and caveats: Rarity held for most TCR sequences, but there were some public TCRs that occurred in many donors. That first-cohort TCR clusters tended to co-occur in the 95 to 150 validation repertoires was found in a later analysis.

Libraries were prepared by immunoSEQ multiplex PCR; TCRdb keeps only in-frame clonotypes and omits some of them. The repertoire consists of about 84,000 clones, with approximately 90% occurring once and the leading ten covering around 2.1%. Germline trimming cut 2 bases from V and 3 bases from J; bases unmatched to any gene: 16. The CDR3 covers 20 residues. In germline, CDR1 is SGHVS, CDR2 FNYEAQ. In the case of this clone: The antigen remains unidentified.

Separate from the roughly 700-subject first cohort was the roughly 120-subject validation cohort, to which the donors belonged. The chain employs TRBV7-6 and TRBJ1-3; 10 positions match TRBD1. The TCR comes from a man aged 25 to 40 in good health and CMV-seronegative. The source material was PBMCs. This chain's CDR3 is CASSLSLPIRQGASGNTIYF. DNA of the CDR3: TGTGCCAGCAGCTTATCCCTGCCAATCCGACAGGGGGCTAGTGGAAACACCATATATTTT.